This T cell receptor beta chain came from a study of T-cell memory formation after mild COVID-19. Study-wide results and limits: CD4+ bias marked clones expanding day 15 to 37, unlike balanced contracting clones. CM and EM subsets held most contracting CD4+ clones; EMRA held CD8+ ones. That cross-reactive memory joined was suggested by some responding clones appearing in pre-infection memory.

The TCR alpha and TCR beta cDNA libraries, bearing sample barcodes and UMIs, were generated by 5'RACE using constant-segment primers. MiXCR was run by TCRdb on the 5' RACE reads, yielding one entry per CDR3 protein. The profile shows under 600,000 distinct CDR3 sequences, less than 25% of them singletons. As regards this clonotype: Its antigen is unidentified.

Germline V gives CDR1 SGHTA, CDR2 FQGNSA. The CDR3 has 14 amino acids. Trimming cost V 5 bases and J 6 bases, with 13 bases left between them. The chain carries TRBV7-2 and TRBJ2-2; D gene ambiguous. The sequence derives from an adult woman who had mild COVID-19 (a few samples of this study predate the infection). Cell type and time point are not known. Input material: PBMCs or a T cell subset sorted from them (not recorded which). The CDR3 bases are TGTGCCAGCAGCCCACGACTCAGCTCCGGGGAGCTGTTTTTT. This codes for CASSPRLSSGELFF.